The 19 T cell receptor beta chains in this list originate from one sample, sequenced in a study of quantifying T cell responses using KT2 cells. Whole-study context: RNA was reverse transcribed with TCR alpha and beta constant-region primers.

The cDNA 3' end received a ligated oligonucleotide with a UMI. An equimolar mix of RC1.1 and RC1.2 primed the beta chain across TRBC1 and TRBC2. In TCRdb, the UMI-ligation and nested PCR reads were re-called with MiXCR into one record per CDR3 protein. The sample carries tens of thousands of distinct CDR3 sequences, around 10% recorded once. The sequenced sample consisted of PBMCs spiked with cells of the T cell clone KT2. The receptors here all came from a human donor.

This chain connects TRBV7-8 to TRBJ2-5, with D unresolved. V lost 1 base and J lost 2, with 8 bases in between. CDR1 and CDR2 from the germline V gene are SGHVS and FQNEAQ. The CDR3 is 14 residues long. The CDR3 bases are TGTGCCAGCAGCTTAGGTCCAGGACAAGAGACCCAGTACTTC. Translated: CASSLGPGQETQYF.

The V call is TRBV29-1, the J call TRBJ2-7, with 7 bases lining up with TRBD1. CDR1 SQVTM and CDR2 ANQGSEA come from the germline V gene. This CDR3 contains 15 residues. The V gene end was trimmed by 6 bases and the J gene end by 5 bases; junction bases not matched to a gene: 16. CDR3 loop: CSVNPGTADPNEQYF. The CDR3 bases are TGCAGCGTCAACCCCGGGACAGCGGACCCGAACGAGCAGTACTTC.

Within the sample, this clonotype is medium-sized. CDR3: CATSNPRTGVLKKLFF. The CDR3 nucleotides read TGTGCCACCAGCAACCCCCGGACAGGGGTTTTGAAAAAACTGTTTTTT. The V gene is TRBV15, the J gene TRBJ1-4, with TRBD1 identical over 9 bases. The CDR3 length is 16 residues. Germline CDR1 and CDR2: LNHNV and YYDKDF (reference sequence). V lost 4 bases, J lost 9 bases, and 12 bases stayed unmatched. Filled out from reference TRBV15 and TRBJ1-4, the complete variable domain reads DAMVIQNPRYQVTQFGKPVTLSCSQTLNHNVMYWYQQKSSQAPKLLFHYYDKDFNNEADTPDNFQSRRPNTSFCFLDIRSPGLGDTAMYLCATSNPRTGVLKKLFFGSGTQLSVL.

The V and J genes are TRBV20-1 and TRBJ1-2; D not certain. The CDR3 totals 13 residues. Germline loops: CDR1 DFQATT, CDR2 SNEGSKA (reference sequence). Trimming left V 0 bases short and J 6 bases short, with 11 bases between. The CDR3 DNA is TGCAGTGCTAGAGATTACACAGCAAATGGCTACACCTTC. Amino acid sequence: CSARDYTANGYTF.

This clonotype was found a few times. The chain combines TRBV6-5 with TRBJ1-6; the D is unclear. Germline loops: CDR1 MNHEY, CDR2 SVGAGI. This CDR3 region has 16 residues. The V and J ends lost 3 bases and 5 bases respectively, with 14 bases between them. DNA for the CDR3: TGTGCCAGCAGTTATAATCGTGAGAGGCATAATTCACCCCTCCACTTT. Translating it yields CASSYNRERHNSPLHF.

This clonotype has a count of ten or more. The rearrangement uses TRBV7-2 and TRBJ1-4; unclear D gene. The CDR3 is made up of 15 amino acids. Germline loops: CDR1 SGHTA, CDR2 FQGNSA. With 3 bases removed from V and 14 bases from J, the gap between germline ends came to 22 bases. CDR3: CASSFMAHLECWLFF. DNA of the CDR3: TGTGCCAGCAGCTTCATGGCCCACCTCGAATGCTGGCTGTTTTTT.

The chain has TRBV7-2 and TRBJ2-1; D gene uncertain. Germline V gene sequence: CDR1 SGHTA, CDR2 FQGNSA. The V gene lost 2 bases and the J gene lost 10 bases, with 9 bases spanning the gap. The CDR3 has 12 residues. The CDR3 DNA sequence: TGTGCCAGCAGCTTATTTCTCAGGGAGCAGTTCTTC. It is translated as CASSLFLREQFF.

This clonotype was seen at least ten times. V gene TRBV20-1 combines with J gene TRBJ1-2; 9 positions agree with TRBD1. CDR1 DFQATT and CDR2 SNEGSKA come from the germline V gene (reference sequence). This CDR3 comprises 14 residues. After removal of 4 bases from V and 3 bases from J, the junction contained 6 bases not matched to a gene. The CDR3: CSAIPGTGHYGYTF. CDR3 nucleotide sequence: TGCAGTGCTATCCCGGGGACAGGGCACTATGGCTACACCTTC.

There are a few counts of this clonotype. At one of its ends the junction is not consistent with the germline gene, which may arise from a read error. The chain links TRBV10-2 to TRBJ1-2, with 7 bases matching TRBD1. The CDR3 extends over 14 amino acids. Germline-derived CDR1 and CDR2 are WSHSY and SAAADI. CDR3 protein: CASSVYGTDYDYTF. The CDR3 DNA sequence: TGCGCCAGCAGTGTATACGGGACAGACTATGACTACACCTTC.

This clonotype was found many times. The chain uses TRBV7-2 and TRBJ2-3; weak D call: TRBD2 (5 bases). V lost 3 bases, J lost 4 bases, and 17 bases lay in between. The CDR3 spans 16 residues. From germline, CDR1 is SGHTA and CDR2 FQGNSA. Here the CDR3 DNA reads TGTGCCAGCAGCTTGGTAGGAAGTAGCGCGGCAGATACGCAGTATTTT. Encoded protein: CASSLVGSSAADTQYF. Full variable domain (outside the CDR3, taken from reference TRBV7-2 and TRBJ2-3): GAGVSQSPSNKVTEKGKDVELRCDPISGHTALYWYRQSLGQGLEFLIYFQGNSAPDKSGLPSDRFSAERTGGSVSTLTIQRTQQEDSAVYLCASSLVGSSAADTQYFGPGTRLTVL.

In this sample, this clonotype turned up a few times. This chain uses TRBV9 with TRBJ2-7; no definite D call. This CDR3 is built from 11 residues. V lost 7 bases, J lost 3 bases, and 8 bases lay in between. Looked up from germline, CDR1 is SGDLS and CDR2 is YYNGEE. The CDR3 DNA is TGTGCCAGCGGGCCCTACTACGAGCAGTACTTC. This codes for CASGPYYEQYF.

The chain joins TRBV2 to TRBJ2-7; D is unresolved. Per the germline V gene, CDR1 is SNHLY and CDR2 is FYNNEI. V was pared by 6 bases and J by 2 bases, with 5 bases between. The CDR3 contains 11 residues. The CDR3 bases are TGTGCCAGCAGCGGAGCCTACGAGCAGTACTTC. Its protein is CASSGAYEQYF.

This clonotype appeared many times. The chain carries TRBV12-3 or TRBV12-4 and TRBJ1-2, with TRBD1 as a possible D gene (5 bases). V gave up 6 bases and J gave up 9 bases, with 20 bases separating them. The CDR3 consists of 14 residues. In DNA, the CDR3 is TGTGCCAGCAGACTAGCCGGGACGGCTTCGAGCTACACCTTC. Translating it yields CASRLAGTASSYTF.

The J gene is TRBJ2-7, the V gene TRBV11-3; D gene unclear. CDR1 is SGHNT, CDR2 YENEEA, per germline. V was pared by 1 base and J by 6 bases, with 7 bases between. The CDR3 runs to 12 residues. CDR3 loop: CASSLVGIEQYF. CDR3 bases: TGTGCCAGCAGCTTAGTGGGGATCGAGCAGTACTTC.

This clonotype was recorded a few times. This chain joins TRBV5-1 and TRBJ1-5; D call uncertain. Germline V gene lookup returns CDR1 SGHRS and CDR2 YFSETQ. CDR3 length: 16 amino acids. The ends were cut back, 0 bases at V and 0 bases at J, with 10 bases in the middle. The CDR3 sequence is CASSLDPGSSNQPQHF. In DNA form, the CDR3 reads TGCGCCAGCAGCTTGGATCCAGGATCTAGCAATCAGCCCCAGCATTTT.

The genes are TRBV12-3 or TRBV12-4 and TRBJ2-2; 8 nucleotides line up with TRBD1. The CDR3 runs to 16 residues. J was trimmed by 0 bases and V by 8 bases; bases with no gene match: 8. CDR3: CASSIQQGANTGELFF. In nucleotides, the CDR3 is TGTGCCAGCTCCATCCAACAGGGGGCGAACACCGGGGAGCTGTTTTTT.

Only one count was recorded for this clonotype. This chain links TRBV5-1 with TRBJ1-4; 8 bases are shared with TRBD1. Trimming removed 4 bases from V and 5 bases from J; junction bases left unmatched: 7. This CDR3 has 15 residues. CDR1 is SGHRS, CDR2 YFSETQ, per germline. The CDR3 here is CASSLGTGRNEKLFF. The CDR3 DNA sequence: TGCGCCAGCAGCCTAGGGACAGGCCGCAATGAAAAACTGTTTTTT. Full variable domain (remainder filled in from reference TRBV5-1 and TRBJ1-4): KAGVTQTPRYLIKTRGQQVTLSCSPISGHRSVSWYQQTPGQGLQFLFEYFSETQRNKGNFPGRFSGRQFSNSRSEMNVSTLELGDSALYLCASSLGTGRNEKLFFGSGTQLSVL.

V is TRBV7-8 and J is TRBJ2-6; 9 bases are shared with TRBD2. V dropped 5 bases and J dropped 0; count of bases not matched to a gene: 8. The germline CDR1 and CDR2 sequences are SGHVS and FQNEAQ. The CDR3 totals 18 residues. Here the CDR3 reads CASSPLAGRGSGANVLTF. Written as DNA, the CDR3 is TGTGCCAGCAGCCCACTAGCGGGTCGGGGCTCTGGGGCCAACGTCCTGACTTTC. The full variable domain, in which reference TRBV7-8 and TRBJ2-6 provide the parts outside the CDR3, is GAGVSQSPRYKVAKRGQDVALRCDPISGHVSLFWYQQALGQGPEFLTYFQNEAQLDKSGLPSDRFFAERPEGSVSTLKIQRTQQEDSAVYLCASSPLAGRGSGANVLTFGAGSRLTVL.

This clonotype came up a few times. CDR3 nucleotides: TGTGCCAGCAGCTTACAGGGTTGGGGAAACACCATATATTTT. This codes for CASSLQGWGNTIYF. The V and J genes are TRBV7-8 and TRBJ1-3; possibly TRBD1 for D (5 bases). Germline V gene sequence: CDR1 SGHVS, CDR2 FQNEAQ. Trimming took off 2 bases at V and 4 bases at J, with 9 bases between the two ends. The CDR3 length is 14 residues.